Each of the 18 T cell receptor beta chains below was sequenced from the same sample in a study of T cells in Graves' hyperthyroidism and ophthalmopathy. TCR beta CDR3 sequences were amplified from RNA transcripts. During a first-round RT-PCR of the TCR CDR3, the HTBI primer set was used. Using its own MiXCR run on the multiplex PCR reads, TCRdb lists one record per CDR3 protein. The sample lists under 600,000 distinct CDR3 sequences, about 16% occurring once. Sequencing input: blood. The receptors stem from a woman aged 40 to 50 with Graves' ophthalmopathy.

This clonotype was found many times. The V gene is TRBV3-1, the J gene TRBJ2-1; 9 bases are shared with TRBD2. Germline trimming cut 4 bases from V and 2 bases from J; bases unmatched to any gene: 9. The CDR3 has 17 residues. Germline V gene lookup returns CDR1 LGHDT and CDR2 YNNKEL (reference sequence). The CDR3 DNA reads TGTGCCAGCAGCCCGCCGGCGGGAGGGATCCCCTACAATGAGCAGTTCTTC. It specifies CASSPPAGGIPYNEQFF.

The chain links TRBV6-1 to TRBJ1-6; D is undetermined. The V gene lost 7 bases and the J gene lost 8 bases, with 15 bases spanning the gap. Germline V gene sequence: CDR1 MNHNS, CDR2 SASEGT. This CDR3 region has 14 residues. The CDR3, as DNA: TGTGCCAGCACGCCGTTAAGAGAGGATTCACCCCTCCACTTT. Translating gives CASTPLREDSPLHF.

This clonotype was recorded at least ten times. The V call is TRBV28, the J call TRBJ1-5; D remains unclear. The CDR3 is made up of 15 amino acids. Trimming removed 6 bases at V and 2 bases at J, with 14 bases between. Germline V gene data show CDR1 as MDHEN and CDR2 as SYDVKM. The DNA of the CDR3 is TGTGCCAGCAGCCCCTCCGGGGTCGGCAATCAGCCCCAGCATTTT. Encoded protein: CASSPSGVGNQPQHF. Variable domain in full (rest from reference TRBV28 and TRBJ1-5): DVKVTQSSRYLVKRTGEKVFLECVQDMDHENMFWYRQDPGLGLRLIYFSYDVKMKEKGDIPEGYSVSREKKERFSLILESASTNQTSMYLCASSPSGVGNQPQHFGDGTRLSIL.

This clonotype was seen repeatedly, ten times or more. V gene TRBV6-1 combines with J gene TRBJ2-1; 9 bases match TRBD1. The length of the CDR3 is 15 residues. V dropped 5 bases and J dropped 0; count of bases not matched to a gene: 2. Germline V gene data show CDR1 as MNHNS and CDR2 as SASEGT. The CDR3 bases are TGTGCCAGCAGTAAGGACAGGGGCTCCTACAATGAGCAGTTCTTC. Its protein is CASSKDRGSYNEQFF.

J is TRBJ1-1 and V is TRBV20-1; D gene ambiguous. V was shortened by 6 bases and J by 1 base, with 9 bases between the two germline ends. The germline V gene has CDR1 DFQATT and CDR2 SNEGSKA (reference sequence). This CDR3 has 12 residues. The CDR3 region is CSAGSSNTEAFF. As DNA, the CDR3 is TGCAGTGCCGGGAGCTCGAACACTGAAGCTTTCTTT.

About this clonotype itself: A much more abundant neighbour one base away suggests this may be a read error. V is TRBV7-2 and J is TRBJ2-5; weak D call: TRBD2 (5 bases). Deletions cut 4 bases from V and 1 base from J, with 13 bases between. Germline CDR1 reads SGHTA; CDR2 reads FQGNSA. The CDR3 runs 15 residues. In DNA form, the CDR3 reads TGTGCCAGCAGCTACGGGCAGGACTCCCAAGAGACCCAGTACTTC. This gives the protein CASSYGQDSQETQYF.

This chain connects TRBV6-1 to TRBJ1-1, with a tentative D call TRBD1 (5 bases). Looked up from germline, CDR1 is MNHNS and CDR2 is SASEGT. The CDR3 is 16 amino acids. V lost 6 bases and J 0 bases, leaving 17 bases between the germline ends. In DNA, the CDR3 is TGTGCCAGCAGACCAGGGAAATGGACTTTGAACACTGAAGCTTTCTTT. This codes for CASRPGKWTLNTEAFF.

There are many counts of this clonotype. The CDR3 loop reads CASRTSGSRYEQFF. The CDR3 DNA reads TGTGCCAGCAGGACTAGCGGGAGTAGGTATGAGCAGTTCTTC. The genes are TRBV12-3 or TRBV12-4 and TRBJ2-1; 12 bases are a match to TRBD2. V lost 6 bases and J lost 8; bases outside the gene matches: 5. This CDR3 is 14 amino acids long.

This clonotype was counted a few times. V is TRBV12-3 or TRBV12-4 and J is TRBJ2-5, with unresolved D. V lost 5 bases, J lost 4 bases, and 11 bases lay in between. This CDR3 comprises 13 residues. The CDR3 reads CASSPASRETQYF. The CDR3 region has the DNA TGTGCCAGCAGTCCCGCCAGTAGAGAGACCCAGTACTTC.

J is TRBJ1-1 and V is TRBV5-1; 8 nucleotides line up with TRBD1. Trimming removed 3 bases from V and 6 bases from J; junction bases left unmatched: 7. Germline loops: CDR1 SGHRS, CDR2 YFSETQ. CDR3 length: 14 residues. CDR3 loop: CASSSRGRRAEAFF. CDR3 DNA sequence: TGCGCCAGCAGCTCCAGGGGGCGGAGAGCTGAAGCTTTCTTT.

V is TRBV6-2 or TRBV6-3 and J is TRBJ2-5; TRBD2 agrees at 7 bases. The CDR3 is 14 amino acids. Per the germline V gene, CDR1 is MNHEY and CDR2 is SVGEGT. J gave up 7 bases and V 0 bases, and 5 bases lay outside the gene matches. Here the CDR3 reads CASSYSTGRVTQYF. CDR3 DNA: TGTGCCAGCAGTTACTCGACGGGGAGGGTGACCCAGTACTTC.

V usage is TRBV9 and J usage is TRBJ2-3, with TRBD2 matching 15 bases. Looked up from germline, CDR1 is SGDLS and CDR2 is YYNGEE. CDR3 length equals 20 residues. V dropped 4 bases and J dropped 1; count of bases not matched to a gene: 13. Written as DNA, the CDR3 is TGTGCCAGCAGCCGTTCCGGGACTAGCGGGAGGAGAGGAGGCACAGATACGCAGTATTTT. As protein: CASSRSGTSGRRGGTDTQYF.

This clonotype was recorded a few times. The chain is built from TRBV11-1 and TRBJ2-7; 14 bases map to TRBD2. The germline gives CDR1 SGHAT, CDR2 FQDESV (reference sequence). With 5 bases clipped from V and 5 bases from J, the junction kept 8 bases outside the gene matches. The CDR3 has 16 amino acids. The CDR3 reads CASSPGTSGRKNEQYF. In DNA, the CDR3 is TGTGCCAGCAGCCCCGGGACTAGCGGGAGAAAAAACGAGCAGTACTTC. The full variable domain, in which reference TRBV11-1 and TRBJ2-7 provide the parts outside the CDR3, is EAEVAQSPRYKITEKSQAVAFWCDPISGHATLYWYRQILGQGPELLVQFQDESVVDDSQLPKDRFSAERLKGVDSTLKIQPAELGDSAMYLCASSPGTSGRKNEQYFGPGTRLTVT.

Ten or more counts support this clonotype. V gene TRBV20-1 combines with J gene TRBJ2-3; 10 nucleotides match TRBD2. The CDR3 contains 16 residues. Germline V CDR1 and CDR2: DFQATT, SNEGSKA (reference sequence). V shed 6 bases, J shed 3 bases, and the junction held 12 bases outside the gene matches. The CDR3 nucleotides are TGCAGTGCCACAGGCCAAGCGGGGGGGCTTACAGATACGCAGTATTTT. It specifies CSATGQAGGLTDTQYF.

The table lists this clonotype with a few counts. J is TRBJ1-2 and V is TRBV5-8; D remains ambiguous. Deletions cut 4 bases from V and 4 bases from J, with 20 bases between. Germline lookup yields CDR1 SGHTS and CDR2 YDEGEE. This CDR3 has 16 amino acids. The DNA for the CDR3 is TGTGCCAGCAGCCCCTCGGTGGCGGAAAAGGGCTATGGCTACACCTTC. Its protein is CASSPSVAEKGYGYTF.

This chain joins TRBV7-9 and TRBJ2-1; TRBD2 might be the D (5 bases). The CDR3 length is 14 residues. The germline CDR1 and CDR2 sequences are SEHNR and FQNEAQ (reference sequence). Trimming pared 4 bases from V and 8 bases from J, leaving 15 bases between. CDR3 in DNA: TGTGCCAGCAGCTCTAGCATGGGGATATATGAGCAGTTCTTC. This codes for CASSSSMGIYEQFF.

This clonotype was detected a few times. The chain is built from TRBV2 and TRBJ1-6; D may be TRBD1 (5 bases). This CDR3 comprises 13 residues. Germline V lookup: CDR1 SNHLY, CDR2 FYNNEI. Trimming left V 7 bases short and J 7 bases short, with 11 bases between. For the CDR3, the DNA is TGTGCCAGCACCGGGGACGGGAATTCACCCCTCCACTTT. This translates into CASTGDGNSPLHF.

A few counts support this clonotype. With a much larger clone just one base away, this may be a read error. V usage is TRBV18 and J usage is TRBJ1-4; no reliable D call. In germline, CDR1 is KGHSH, CDR2 LQKENI. The CDR3 totals 15 residues. The CDR3 protein is CTSSPPGGSGEKLFF. In DNA, the CDR3 is TGTACCAGCTCACCACCGGGAGGAAGCGGCGAAAAACTGTTTTTT.